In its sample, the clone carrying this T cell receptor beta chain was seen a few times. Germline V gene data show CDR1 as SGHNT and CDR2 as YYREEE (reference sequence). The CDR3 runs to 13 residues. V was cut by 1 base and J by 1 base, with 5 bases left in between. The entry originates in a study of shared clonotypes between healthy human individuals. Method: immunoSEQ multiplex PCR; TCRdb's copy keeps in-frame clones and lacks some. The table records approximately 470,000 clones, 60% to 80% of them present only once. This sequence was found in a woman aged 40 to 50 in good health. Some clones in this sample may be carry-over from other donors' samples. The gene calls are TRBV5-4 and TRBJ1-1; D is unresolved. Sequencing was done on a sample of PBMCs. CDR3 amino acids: CASSLPENTEAFF. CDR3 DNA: TGTGCCAGCAGCTTGCCAGAGAACACTGAAGCTTTCTTT.